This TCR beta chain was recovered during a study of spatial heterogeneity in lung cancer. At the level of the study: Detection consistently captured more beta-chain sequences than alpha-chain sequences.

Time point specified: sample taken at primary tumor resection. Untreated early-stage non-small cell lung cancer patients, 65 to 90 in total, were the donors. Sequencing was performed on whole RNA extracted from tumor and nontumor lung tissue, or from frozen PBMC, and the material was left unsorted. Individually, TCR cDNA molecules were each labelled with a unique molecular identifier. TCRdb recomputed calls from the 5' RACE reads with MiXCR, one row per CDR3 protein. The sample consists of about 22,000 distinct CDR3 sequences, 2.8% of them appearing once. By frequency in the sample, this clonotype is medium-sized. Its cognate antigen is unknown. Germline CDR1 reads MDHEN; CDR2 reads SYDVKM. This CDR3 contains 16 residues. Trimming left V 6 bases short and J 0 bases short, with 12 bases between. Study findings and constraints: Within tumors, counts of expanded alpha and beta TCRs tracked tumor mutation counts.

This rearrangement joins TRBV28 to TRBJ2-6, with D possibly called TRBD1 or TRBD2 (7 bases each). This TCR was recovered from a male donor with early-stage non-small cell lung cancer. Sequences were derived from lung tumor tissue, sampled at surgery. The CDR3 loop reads CASSGGTDSGANVLTF. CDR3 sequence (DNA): TGTGCCAGCAGCGGGGGGACAGACTCTGGGGCCAACGTCCTGACTTTC.